Each of the 5 T cell receptor beta chains below was sequenced from the same sample in a study of OX40 agonist ivuxolimab in advanced cancers. Libraries were prepared by immunoSEQ multiplex PCR; TCRdb keeps only in-frame clonotypes and omits some of them. This sample has 75,000 to 80,000 clones; roughly 84% occur once, and the top ten carry approximately 7%. The sequencing here drew on CD4+ or CD8+ T cells sorted from blood, taken in a trial of the OX40 agonist ivuxolimab. These receptors originate from an adult with an advanced solid tumor such as melanoma, head and neck, liver or kidney cancer.

This chain joins TRBV29-1 and TRBJ1-5, with 9 bases that match TRBD1. Trimming removed 6 bases from V and 4 bases from J; junction bases left unmatched: 4. The length of the CDR3 is 13 residues. CDR1 and CDR2 (germline): SQVTM, ANQGSEA. The DNA for the CDR3 is TGCAGCGTGGGACAGGGTATTAATCAGCCCCAGCATTTT. Protein product: CSVGQGINQPQHF.

The V gene is TRBV7-9, the J gene TRBJ1-2, with 7 positions matching TRBD1. CDR1 and CDR2 from the germline V gene are SEHNR and FQNEAQ (reference sequence). The CDR3 runs 14 residues. V lost 1 base and J lost 14; bases outside the gene matches: 13. The CDR3 bases are TGTGCCAGCAGCTTAGGGGGGACAGCCGCCAGGGAAACCTTC. Protein product: CASSLGGTAARETF.

The CDR3 DNA reads TGTGCCAGCAGCCCGCGGACTAGCGGGAGGGGGGCTGACACCGGGGAGCTGTTTTTT. Its protein is CASSPRTSGRGADTGELFF. The V gene is TRBV7-9, the J gene TRBJ2-2; 15 bases map to TRBD2. The V and J ends lost 5 bases and 3 bases, in that order; junction bases with no gene match: 10. This CDR3 has 19 amino acids. Germline values: CDR1 SEHNR, CDR2 FQNEAQ (reference sequence).

A few counts support this clone. This chain joins TRBV7-9 and TRBJ2-5; weak D call: TRBD2 (5 bases). Germline CDR1 and CDR2: SEHNR and FQNEAQ (reference sequence). The V gene lost 1 base and the J gene lost 5 bases, with 11 bases spanning the gap. CDR3 length: 14 residues. The CDR3 nucleotides read TGTGCCAGCAGCTTAGGGGCTAGCCGGGAGACCCAGTACTTC. Encoded protein: CASSLGASRETQYF.

The chain combines TRBV7-2 with TRBJ2-5; D not resolved. The J call may be faulty, since TRBJ2-7 better matches the DNA end. The CDR3 extends over 15 amino acids. Germline lookup yields CDR1 SGHTA and CDR2 FQGNSA. CDR3 amino acids: CASSPNSDSLYEQYF. The CDR3 region has the DNA TGTGCCAGCAGCCCAAACTCCGACTCGCTGTACGAGCAGTACTTC.